The T cell receptor beta chain under discussion was sequenced for a study of Ad26.COV2.S vaccination and SARS-CoV-2 variants (dated by TCRdb to 2020 to 2022). The study in broad terms: Vaccine-arm donors were drawn from COV1001, a multicentre, randomized, double-blind, placebo-controlled phase I-IIa trial of Ad26.COV2.S in healthy adults. Ad26.COV2.S was given intramuscularly at 5x10^10 or 1x10^11 viral particles, as a single shot or as two shots 56 days apart. Sequencing of the TCRbeta repertoire served to evaluate the specificity and breadth of SARS-CoV-2-reactive T cell receptors following Ad26.COV2.S vaccination. The TCR-sequenced set comprised around 30 samples: around 20 Ad26.COV2.S vaccine recipients, 5 placebo recipients and 8 SARS-CoV-2 convalescent individuals. Trial participants were randomized into five groups of five, in which low-dose or high-dose Ad26.COV2.S was given once or twice, or placebo was given on both occasions. Investigators did not know the trial group allocation while performing experiments and assessing outcomes.

At the junction V is shortened by 8 bases and J by 8 bases, with 10 bases in between. The germline V gene encodes CDR1 KGHSH and CDR2 LQKENI. The CDR3 holds 11 amino acids from the cysteine to the phenylalanine. Only CDR3 DNA is held: 33 bases, read in frame from base 1. The immunoSEQ Assay was the method used to sequence TCRbeta CDR3 regions. After extraction, genomic DNA underwent amplification by bias-controlled multiplex PCR, followed by high-throughput sequencing. The authors' pipeline ran thus. To quantify the absolute abundance of every unique TCRbeta CDR3 region, sequences were collapsed and filtered. Usable DNA was measured by amplifying reference genes present in all nucleated cells, and TCRbeta template counts were normalized to that usable DNA to estimate T cell fraction. Repertoire TCRs were annotated as SARS-CoV-2-specific by exact matching of V gene, CDR3 amino acid sequence and J gene to a known reactive TCR set. The reference SARS-CoV-2 TCR set was derived from MIRA and filtered for enrichment in COVID-19-positive ImmuneCODE repertoires, a step that removed public or cross-reactive TCRs. Using the MIRA antigens, annotated TCRs were further analysed by specific ORF or by position within an ORF. Breadth was defined as annotated unique rearrangements over total unique productive rearrangements; depth was the summed frequency of those rearrangements. Two-sided Wilcoxon rank-sum tests were used to compare TCR breadth between groups. TCRdb obtained this table from immuneACCESS and retained in-frame rearrangements with V and J assigned. These tables miss some clones; where compared with another copy, unresolved V genes account for less than half of the shortfall, and the remainder is unexplained. The DNA was the basis for D and trimming; V, J and clone size are from that table. The sample yields some 350,000 clones; roughly nine tenths were counted once. Of the sample, about 5% falls within the top ten clones.

The paper as a whole reports these results and caveats: After vaccination, spike-specific CD8+ and CD4+ T cell responses were reported to show substantial breadth. Higher spike-specific TCR breadth was observed in Ad26.COV2.S recipients than in placebo recipients (P = 0.0014). Vaccine and placebo recipients had comparable non-spike TCR breadth, which fits with the vaccine containing only spike. Comparing responses between vaccine doses or regimens was not something the study was powered to do. According to the authors, total T cell responses may have been underestimated by the TCR breadth and depth analyses.

In regard to this clone: This receptor's antigen is unknown. It has no much larger one-base neighbor in the sample; base qualities were not kept.

Reading the label with the study, this specimen's treatment or condition is: some 19 received Ad26.COV2.S at low or high dose, single or two shots; several received placebo; per-sample allocation not given. For vaccine and placebo recipients, repertoires were sequenced using samples collected on day 63 after the first injection. In Cohort 1b, roughly 25 adults aged 18-55 years were enrolled at a single site in Boston, USA, between 29 July and 7 August 2020. Ad26.COV2.S was a replication-incompetent adenovirus type 26 vector expressing a prefusion-stabilized SARS-CoV-2 spike protein from the original Wuhan strain.

The chain links TRBV18 with TRBJ2-1, with the D gene call left open. The source of this sequence is a person between 18 and 65 years old who received the Ad26.COV2.S COVID-19 vaccine or a placebo. The starting material was peripheral blood, obtained in a trial of Ad26.COV2.S vaccine versus placebo. In nucleotide form, the sequence is TGTGCCAGCCGGATTATGGATGAGCAGTTCTTC. Translated, this gives CASRIMDEQFF.